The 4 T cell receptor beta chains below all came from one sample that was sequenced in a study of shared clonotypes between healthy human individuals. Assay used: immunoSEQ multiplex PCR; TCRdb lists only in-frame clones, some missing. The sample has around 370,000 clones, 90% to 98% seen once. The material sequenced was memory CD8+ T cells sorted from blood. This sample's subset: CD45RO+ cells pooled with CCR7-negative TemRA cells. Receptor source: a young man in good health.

The CDR3 DNA reads as TGTGCCAGTAGTTCACCAGGGGGCACTAATGAAAAACTGTTTTTT. Its translation: CASSSPGGTNEKLFF. The chain joins TRBV19 to TRBJ1-4; 8 positions match TRBD1. Germline V lookup: CDR1 LNHDA, CDR2 SQIVND (reference sequence). The CDR3 has 15 residues. Unmatched junction bases numbered 4, after V lost 5 bases and J lost 2 bases.

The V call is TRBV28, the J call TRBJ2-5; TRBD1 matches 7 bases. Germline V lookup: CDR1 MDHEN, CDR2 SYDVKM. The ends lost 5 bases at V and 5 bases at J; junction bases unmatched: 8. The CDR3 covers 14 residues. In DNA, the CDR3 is TGTGCCAGCAGTACCGGGACAGTCACGGAGACCCAGTACTTC. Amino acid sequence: CASSTGTVTETQYF.

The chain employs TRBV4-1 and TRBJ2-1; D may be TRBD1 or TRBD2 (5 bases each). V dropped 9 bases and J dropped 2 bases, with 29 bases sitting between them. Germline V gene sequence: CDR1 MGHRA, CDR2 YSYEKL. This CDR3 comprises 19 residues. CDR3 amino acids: CASEARTGPLGRTYNEQFF. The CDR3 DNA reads TGCGCCAGTGAAGCCCGAACGGGCCCCTTGGGACGAACCTACAATGAGCAGTTCTTC.

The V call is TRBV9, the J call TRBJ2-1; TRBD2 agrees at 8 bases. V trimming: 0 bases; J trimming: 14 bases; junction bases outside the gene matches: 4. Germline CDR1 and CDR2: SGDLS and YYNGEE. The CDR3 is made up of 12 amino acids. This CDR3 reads CASSVDGRAEFF. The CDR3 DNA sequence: TGTGCCAGCAGCGTAGACGGGAGGGCGGAGTTCTTC.